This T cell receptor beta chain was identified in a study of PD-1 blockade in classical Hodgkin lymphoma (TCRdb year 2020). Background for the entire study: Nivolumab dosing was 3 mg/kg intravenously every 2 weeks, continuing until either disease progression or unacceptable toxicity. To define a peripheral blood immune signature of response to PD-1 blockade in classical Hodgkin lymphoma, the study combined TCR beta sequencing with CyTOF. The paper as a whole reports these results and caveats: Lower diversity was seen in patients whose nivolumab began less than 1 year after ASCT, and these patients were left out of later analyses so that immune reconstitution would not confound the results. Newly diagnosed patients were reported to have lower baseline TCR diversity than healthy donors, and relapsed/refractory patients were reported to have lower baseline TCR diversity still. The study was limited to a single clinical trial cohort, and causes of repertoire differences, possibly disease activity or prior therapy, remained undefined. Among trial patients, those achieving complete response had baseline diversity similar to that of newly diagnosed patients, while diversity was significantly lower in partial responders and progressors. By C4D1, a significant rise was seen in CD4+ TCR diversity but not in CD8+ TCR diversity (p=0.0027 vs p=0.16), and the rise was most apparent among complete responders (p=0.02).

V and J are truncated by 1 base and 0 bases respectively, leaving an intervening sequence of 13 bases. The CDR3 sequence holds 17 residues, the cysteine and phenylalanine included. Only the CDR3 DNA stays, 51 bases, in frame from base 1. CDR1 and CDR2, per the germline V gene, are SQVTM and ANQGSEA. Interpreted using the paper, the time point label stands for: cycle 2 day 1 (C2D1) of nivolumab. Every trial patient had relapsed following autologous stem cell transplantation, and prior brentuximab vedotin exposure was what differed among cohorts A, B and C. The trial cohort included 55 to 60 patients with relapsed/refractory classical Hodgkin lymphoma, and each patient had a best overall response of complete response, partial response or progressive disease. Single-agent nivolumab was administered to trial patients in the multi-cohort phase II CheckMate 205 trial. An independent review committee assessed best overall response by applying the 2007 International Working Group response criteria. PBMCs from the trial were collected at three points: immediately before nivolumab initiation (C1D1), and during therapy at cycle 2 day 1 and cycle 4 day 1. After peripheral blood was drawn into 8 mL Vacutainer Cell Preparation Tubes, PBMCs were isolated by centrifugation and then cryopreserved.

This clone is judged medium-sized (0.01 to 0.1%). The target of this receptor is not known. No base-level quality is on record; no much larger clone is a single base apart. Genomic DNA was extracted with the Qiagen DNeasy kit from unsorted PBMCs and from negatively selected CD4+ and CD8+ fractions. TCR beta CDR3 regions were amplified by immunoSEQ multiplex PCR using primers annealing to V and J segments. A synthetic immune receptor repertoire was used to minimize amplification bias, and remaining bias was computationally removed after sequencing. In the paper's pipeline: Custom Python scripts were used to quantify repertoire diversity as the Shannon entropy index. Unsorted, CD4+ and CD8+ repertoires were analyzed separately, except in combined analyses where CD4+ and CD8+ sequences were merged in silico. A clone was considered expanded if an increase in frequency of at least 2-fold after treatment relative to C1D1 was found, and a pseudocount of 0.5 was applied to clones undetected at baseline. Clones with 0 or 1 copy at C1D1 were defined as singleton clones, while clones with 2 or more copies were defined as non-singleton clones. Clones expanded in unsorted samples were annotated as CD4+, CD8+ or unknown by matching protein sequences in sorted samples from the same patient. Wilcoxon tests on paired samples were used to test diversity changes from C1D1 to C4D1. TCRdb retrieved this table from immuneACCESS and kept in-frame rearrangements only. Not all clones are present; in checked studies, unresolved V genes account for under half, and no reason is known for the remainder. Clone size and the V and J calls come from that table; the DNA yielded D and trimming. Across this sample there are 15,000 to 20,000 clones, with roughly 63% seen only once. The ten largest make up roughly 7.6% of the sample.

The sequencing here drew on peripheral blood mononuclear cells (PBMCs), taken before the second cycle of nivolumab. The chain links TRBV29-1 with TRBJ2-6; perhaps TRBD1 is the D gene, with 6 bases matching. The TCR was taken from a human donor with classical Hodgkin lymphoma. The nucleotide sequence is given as TGCAGCGTTGAAGGGGACACTAAGCGCTCTGGGGCCAACGTCCTGACTTTC. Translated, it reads CSVEGDTKRSGANVLTF.